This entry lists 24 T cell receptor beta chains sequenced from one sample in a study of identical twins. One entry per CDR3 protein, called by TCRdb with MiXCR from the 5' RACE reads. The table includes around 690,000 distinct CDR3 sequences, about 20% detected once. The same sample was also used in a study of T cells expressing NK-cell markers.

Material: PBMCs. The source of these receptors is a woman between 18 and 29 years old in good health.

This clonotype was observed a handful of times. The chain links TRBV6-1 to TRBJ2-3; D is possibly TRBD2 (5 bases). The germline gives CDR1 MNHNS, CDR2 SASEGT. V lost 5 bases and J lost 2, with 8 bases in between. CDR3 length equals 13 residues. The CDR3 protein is CASSSGLTDTQYF. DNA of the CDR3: TGTGCCAGCAGTAGCGGCCTCACAGATACGCAGTATTTT.

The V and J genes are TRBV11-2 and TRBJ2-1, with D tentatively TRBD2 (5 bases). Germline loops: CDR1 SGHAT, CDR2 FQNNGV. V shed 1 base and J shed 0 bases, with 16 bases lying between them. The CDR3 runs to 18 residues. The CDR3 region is CASSLGETVHISYNEQFF. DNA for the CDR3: TGTGCCAGCAGCTTAGGGGAGACCGTACATATCTCCTACAATGAGCAGTTCTTC.

Here the CDR3 reads CSARDGTSVADTQYF. The CDR3, as DNA: TGCAGTGCTAGAGATGGGACTAGCGTGGCAGATACGCAGTATTTT. The chain is built from TRBV20-1 and TRBJ2-3; 10 nucleotides match TRBD2. This CDR3 comprises 15 residues. The V gene end was trimmed by 0 bases and the J gene end by 4 bases; junction bases not matched to a gene: 4. Germline CDR1 and CDR2: DFQATT and SNEGSKA (reference sequence).

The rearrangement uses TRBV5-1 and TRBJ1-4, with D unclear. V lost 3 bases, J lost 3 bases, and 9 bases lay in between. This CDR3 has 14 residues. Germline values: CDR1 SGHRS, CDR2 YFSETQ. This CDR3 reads CASSWRAANEKLFF. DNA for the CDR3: TGCGCCAGCAGCTGGCGGGCTGCTAATGAAAAACTGTTTTTT.

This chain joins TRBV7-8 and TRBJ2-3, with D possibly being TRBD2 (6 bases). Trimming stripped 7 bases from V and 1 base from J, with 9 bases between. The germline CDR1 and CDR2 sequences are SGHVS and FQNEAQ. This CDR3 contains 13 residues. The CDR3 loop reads CASTAGRTDTQYF. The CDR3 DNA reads TGTGCCAGCACGGCGGGGCGCACAGATACGCAGTATTTT. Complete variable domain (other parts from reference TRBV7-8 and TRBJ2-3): GAGVSQSPRYKVAKRGQDVALRCDPISGHVSLFWYQQALGQGPEFLTYFQNEAQLDKSGLPSDRFFAERPEGSVSTLKIQRTQQEDSAVYLCASTAGRTDTQYFGPGTRLTVL.

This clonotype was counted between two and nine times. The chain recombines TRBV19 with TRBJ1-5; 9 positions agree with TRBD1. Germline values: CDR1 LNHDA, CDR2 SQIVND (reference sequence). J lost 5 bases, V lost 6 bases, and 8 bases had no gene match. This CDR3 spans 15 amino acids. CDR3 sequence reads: CASRMGTGLDQPQHF. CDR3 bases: TGTGCCAGTAGAATGGGGACAGGGTTGGATCAGCCCCAGCATTTT.

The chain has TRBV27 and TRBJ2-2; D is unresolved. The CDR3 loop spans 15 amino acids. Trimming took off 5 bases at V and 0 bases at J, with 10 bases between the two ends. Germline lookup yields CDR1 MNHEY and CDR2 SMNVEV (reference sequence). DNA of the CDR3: TGTGCCAGCAGTCGTGCCTTCGCGAACACCGGGGAGCTGTTTTTT. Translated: CASSRAFANTGELFF.

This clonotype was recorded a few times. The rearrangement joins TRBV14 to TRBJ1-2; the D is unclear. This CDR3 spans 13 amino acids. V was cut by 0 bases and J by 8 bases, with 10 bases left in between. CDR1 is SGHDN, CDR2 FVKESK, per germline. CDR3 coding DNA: TGTGCCAGCAGCCAAGATATGGTGCGGGGCTACACCTTC. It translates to CASSQDMVRGYTF.

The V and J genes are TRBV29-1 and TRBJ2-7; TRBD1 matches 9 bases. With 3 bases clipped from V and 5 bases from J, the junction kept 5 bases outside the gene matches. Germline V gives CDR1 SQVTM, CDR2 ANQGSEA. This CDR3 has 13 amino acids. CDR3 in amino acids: CSVEGTGNDEQYF. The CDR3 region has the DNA TGCAGCGTTGAGGGGACAGGGAACGACGAGCAGTACTTC.

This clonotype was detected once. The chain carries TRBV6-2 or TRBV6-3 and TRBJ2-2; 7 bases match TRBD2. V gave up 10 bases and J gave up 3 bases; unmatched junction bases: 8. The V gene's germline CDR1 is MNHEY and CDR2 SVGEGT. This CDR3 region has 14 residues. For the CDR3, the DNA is TGTGCCACCAGAGCTAGCGGCTACACCGGGGAGCTGTTTTTT. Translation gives CATRASGYTGELFF.

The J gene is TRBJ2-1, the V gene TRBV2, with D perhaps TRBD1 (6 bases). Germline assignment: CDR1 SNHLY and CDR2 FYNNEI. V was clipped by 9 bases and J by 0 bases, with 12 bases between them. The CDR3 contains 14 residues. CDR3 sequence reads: CARTRGSSYNEQFF. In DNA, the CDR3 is TGTGCCAGGACCAGGGGCAGCTCCTACAATGAGCAGTTCTTC.

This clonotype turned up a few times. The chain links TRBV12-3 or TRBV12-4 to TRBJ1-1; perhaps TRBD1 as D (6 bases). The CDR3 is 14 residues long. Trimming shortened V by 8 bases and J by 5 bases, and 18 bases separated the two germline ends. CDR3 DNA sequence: TGTGCCAGCGGGGACACGGGTTTGCGGACTGAAGCTTTCTTT. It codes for CASGDTGLRTEAFF.

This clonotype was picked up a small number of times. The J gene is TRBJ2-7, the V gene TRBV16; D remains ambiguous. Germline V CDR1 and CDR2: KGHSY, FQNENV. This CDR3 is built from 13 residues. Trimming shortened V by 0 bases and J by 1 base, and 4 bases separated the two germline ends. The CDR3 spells CASSQSQSYEQYF. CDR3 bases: TGTGCCAGCAGCCAATCTCAGTCCTACGAGCAGTACTTC.

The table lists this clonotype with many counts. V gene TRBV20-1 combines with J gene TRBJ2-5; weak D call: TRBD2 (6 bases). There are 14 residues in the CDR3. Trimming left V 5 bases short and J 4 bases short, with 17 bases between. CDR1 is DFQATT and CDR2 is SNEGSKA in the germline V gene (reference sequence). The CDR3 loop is CSASQEGMSETQYF. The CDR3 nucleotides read TGCAGTGCTTCACAGGAGGGAATGTCAGAGACCCAGTACTTC.

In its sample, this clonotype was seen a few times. The CDR3 is CASSPTGWRGYTF. The CDR3 nucleotides are TGTGCCAGCAGCCCAACAGGGTGGAGGGGCTACACCTTC. The genes are TRBV25-1 and TRBJ1-2, with a tentative D call TRBD1 (6 bases). CDR1 and CDR2 (germline): MGHDK, SYGVNS. The length of the CDR3 is 13 residues. V dropped 6 bases and J dropped 8 bases, with 16 bases sitting between them.

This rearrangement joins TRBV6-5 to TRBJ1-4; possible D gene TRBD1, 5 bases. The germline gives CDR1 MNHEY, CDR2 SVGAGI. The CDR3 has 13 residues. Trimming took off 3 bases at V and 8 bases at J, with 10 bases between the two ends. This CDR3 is CASSYRGGEKLFF. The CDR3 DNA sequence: TGTGCCAGCAGTTATAGGGGTGGCGAAAAACTGTTTTTT.

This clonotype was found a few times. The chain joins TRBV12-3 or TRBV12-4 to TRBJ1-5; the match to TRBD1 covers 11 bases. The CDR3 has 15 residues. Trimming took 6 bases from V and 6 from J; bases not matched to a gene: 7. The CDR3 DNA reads TGTGCCAGCAGATGGACAGGGGGCGCAGTTCAGCCCCAGCATTTT. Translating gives CASRWTGGAVQPQHF.

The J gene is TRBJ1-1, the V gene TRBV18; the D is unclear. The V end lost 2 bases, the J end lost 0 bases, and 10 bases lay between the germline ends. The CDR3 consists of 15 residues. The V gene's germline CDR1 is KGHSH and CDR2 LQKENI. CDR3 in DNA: TGTGCCAGCTCACCATCGGCAAAGATGAACACTGAAGCTTTCTTT. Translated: CASSPSAKMNTEAFF.

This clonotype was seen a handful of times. The CDR3 DNA sequence: TGTGCCAGCAGCGCCACAGAGACCTACGAGCAGTACTTC. This codes for CASSATETYEQYF. This chain uses TRBV7-9 with TRBJ2-7; the D is unclear. Looked up from germline, CDR1 is SEHNR and CDR2 is FQNEAQ (reference sequence). The CDR3 has 13 residues. The ends were cut back, 5 bases at V and 2 bases at J, with 10 bases in the middle.

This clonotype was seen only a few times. CDR3 nucleotide sequence: TGTGCCAGCAGCTTGTTTGAGGATTTCAATGAGCAGTTCTTC. Translating gives CASSLFEDFNEQFF. This chain joins TRBV5-6 and TRBJ2-1; D not resolved. The germline V gene encodes CDR1 SGHDT and CDR2 YYEEEE. The V end was cut by 1 base, the J end by 6 bases, with 11 bases between. The CDR3 is 14 residues long.

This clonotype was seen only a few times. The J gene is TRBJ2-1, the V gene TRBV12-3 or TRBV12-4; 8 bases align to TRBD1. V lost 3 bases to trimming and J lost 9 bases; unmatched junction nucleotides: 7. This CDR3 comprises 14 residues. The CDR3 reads CASSFPQGAGEQFF. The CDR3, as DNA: TGTGCCAGCAGTTTCCCCCAGGGGGCAGGTGAGCAGTTCTTC.

CDR3 loop: CASSFGLAGSSYNEQFF. Written as DNA, the CDR3 is TGCGCCAGCAGCTTTGGACTAGCGGGTAGCTCCTACAATGAGCAGTTCTTC. V is TRBV5-1 and J is TRBJ2-1; 11 bases match TRBD2. The germline CDR1 and CDR2 sequences are SGHRS and YFSETQ. This CDR3 is built from 17 residues. V shed 2 bases and J 0 bases; nucleotides not matched to a gene: 4.

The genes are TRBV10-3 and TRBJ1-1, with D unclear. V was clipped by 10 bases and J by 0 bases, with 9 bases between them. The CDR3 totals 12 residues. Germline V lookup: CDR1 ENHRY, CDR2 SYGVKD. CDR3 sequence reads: CASDFMNTEAFF. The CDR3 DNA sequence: TGTGCCAGTGACTTTATGAACACTGAAGCTTTCTTT.

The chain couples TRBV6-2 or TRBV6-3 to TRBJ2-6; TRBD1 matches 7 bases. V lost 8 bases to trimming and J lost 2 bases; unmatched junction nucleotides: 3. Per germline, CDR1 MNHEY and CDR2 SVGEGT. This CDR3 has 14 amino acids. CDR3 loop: CASRDRAGANVLTF. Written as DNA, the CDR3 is TGTGCCAGCCGGGACAGAGCTGGGGCCAACGTCCTGACTTTC.